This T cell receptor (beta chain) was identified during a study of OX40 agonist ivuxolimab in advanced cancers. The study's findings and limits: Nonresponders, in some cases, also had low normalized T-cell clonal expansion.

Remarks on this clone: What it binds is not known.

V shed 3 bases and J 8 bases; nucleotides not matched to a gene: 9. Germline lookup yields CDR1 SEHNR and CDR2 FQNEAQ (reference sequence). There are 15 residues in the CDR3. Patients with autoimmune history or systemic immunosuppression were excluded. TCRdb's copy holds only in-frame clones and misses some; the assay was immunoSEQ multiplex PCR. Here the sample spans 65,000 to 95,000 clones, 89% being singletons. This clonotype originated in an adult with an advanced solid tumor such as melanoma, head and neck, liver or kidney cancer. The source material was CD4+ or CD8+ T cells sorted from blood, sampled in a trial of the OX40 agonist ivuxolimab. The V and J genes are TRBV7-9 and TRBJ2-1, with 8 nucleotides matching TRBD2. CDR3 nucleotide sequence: TGTGCCAGCAGCTTTGCTTCGGGAGGGAGACATGAGCAGTTCTTC. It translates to CASSFASGGRHEQFF.